The next 14 T cell receptor beta chains were all read from a single sample in a study of T-cell reconstitution after alpha-beta-depleted transplantation in children. Researchers prepared the TCRbeta library using unique molecular identifiers, the study reports. TCRdb called the PCR reads again in MiXCR, with one record for every CDR3 protein. The sample contains roughly 300,000 distinct CDR3 sequences, 9% to 12% of which appear only once. Sample: PBMCs from the stem cell graft donor, taken from the stem cell graft. The receptors shown here come from a human donor who donated a stem cell graft to a child with acute lymphoblastic leukemia.

The chain recombines TRBV27 with TRBJ2-7, with TRBD1 identical over 7 bases. The V gene's germline CDR1 is MNHEY and CDR2 SMNVEV (reference sequence). V lost 6 bases, J lost 2 bases, and 4 bases stayed unmatched. This CDR3 has 13 residues. In DNA form, the CDR3 reads TGTGCCAGCAGCAACAGGGGCCCCTACGAGCAGTACTTC. Translation gives CASSNRGPYEQYF.

The DNA for the CDR3 is TGTGCCAGCAGCCCAGGGGCTAGCTTGACAGATACGCAGTATTTT. The encoded protein is CASSPGASLTDTQYF. The chain employs TRBV7-9 and TRBJ2-3, with D perhaps matching TRBD1 (6 bases). CDR1 is SEHNR, CDR2 FQNEAQ, per germline (reference sequence). V was clipped by 5 bases and J by 3 bases, with 15 bases between them. The length of the CDR3 is 15 residues.

This clonotype was recorded a few times. The J gene is TRBJ2-7, the V gene TRBV12-3 or TRBV12-4, with 8 bases fitting TRBD1. Trimming took 6 bases from V and 2 from J; bases not matched to a gene: 12. This CDR3 spans 16 amino acids. The CDR3 nucleotides read TGTGCCAGCAGCTTGGTCCAGGGGGCAGGTACCTACGAGCAGTACTTC. This gives the protein CASSLVQGAGTYEQYF.

This clonotype was detected a few times. The chain is built from TRBV20-1 and TRBJ2-1; maybe TRBD2 (5 bases). The length of the CDR3 is 14 residues. Germline lookup yields CDR1 DFQATT and CDR2 SNEGSKA (reference sequence). V gave up 3 bases and J gave up 6 bases, with 15 bases separating them. The chain's CDR3 is CSARGLLALNEQFF. The CDR3 nucleotides are TGCAGTGCTAGGGGTCTCCTAGCTCTCAATGAGCAGTTCTTC.

This clonotype was detected only a few times. The gene calls are TRBV5-1 and TRBJ2-1, with TRBD1 identical over 10 bases. The CDR3 covers 16 residues. Trimming cost V 0 bases and J 4 bases; bases outside gene matches: 4. Germline lookup yields CDR1 SGHRS and CDR2 YFSETQ. CDR3 sequence: CASSLAGTGEYNEQFF. The CDR3, as DNA: TGCGCCAGCAGCTTGGCCGGGACAGGGGAATACAATGAGCAGTTCTTC. The variable domain in full, with the rest retrieved from reference TRBV5-1 and TRBJ2-1, is KAGVTQTPRYLIKTRGQQVTLSCSPISGHRSVSWYQQTPGQGLQFLFEYFSETQRNKGNFPGRFSGRQFSNSRSEMNVSTLELGDSALYLCASSLAGTGEYNEQFFGPGTRLTVL.

The V gene is TRBV28, the J gene TRBJ1-2, with no clear D. Germline CDR1 is MDHEN and CDR2 is SYDVKM. CDR3 length equals 12 residues. Trimming pared 10 bases from V and 4 bases from J, leaving 13 bases between. CDR3 sequence (DNA): TGTGCCACTAAGGATTCAGTCTATGGCTACACCTTC. Protein product: CATKDSVYGYTF.

This clonotype was seen only a few times. The V and J genes are TRBV5-1 and TRBJ2-7; possible D gene TRBD1, 9 bases. CDR3 length: 15 amino acids. V gave up 4 bases and J gave up 4 bases, with 18 bases separating them. The germline V gene has CDR1 SGHRS and CDR2 YFSETQ. In DNA form, the CDR3 reads TGCGCCAGCAGCGATGGGACAGGGACTAGGTACGAGCAGTACTTC. This gives the protein CASSDGTGTRYEQYF. Full variable domain (rest looked up from reference TRBV5-1 and TRBJ2-7): KAGVTQTPRYLIKTRGQQVTLSCSPISGHRSVSWYQQTPGQGLQFLFEYFSETQRNKGNFPGRFSGRQFSNSRSEMNVSTLELGDSALYLCASSDGTGTRYEQYFGPGTRLTVT.

This clonotype was counted ten times or more. CDR3 coding DNA: TGCAGCGGATGGGGGACAGGGGGCTCCGGGGAGCTGTTTTTT. Its protein is CSGWGTGGSGELFF. The V call is TRBV29-1, the J call TRBJ2-2, with 12 bases fitting TRBD1. Germline-derived CDR1 and CDR2 are SQVTM and ANQGSEA. The CDR3 covers 14 residues. V gave up 7 bases and J gave up 6 bases; unmatched junction bases: 6.

This clonotype has only a few counts. The rearrangement joins TRBV7-6 to TRBJ2-3; TRBD2 matches at 8 bases. Germline trimming cut 1 base from V and 2 bases from J; bases unmatched to any gene: 20. CDR3 length: 21 amino acids. Germline V lookup: CDR1 SGHVS, CDR2 FNYEAQ. For the CDR3, the DNA is TGTGCCAGCAGCTTAGTTCAGGAAGATGCCTTTTTAGCGGGGATCACAGATACGCAGTATTTT. Encoded protein: CASSLVQEDAFLAGITDTQYF.

The gene calls are TRBV20-1 and TRBJ1-2; D is perhaps TRBD1 (5 bases). V lost 3 bases and J 8 bases, leaving 16 bases between the germline ends. Looked up from germline, CDR1 is DFQATT and CDR2 is SNEGSKA (reference sequence). The CDR3 length is 13 residues. The CDR3 sequence: CSASRGGGGGYTF. The CDR3 DNA sequence: TGCAGTGCTAGTAGGGGTGGGGGAGGGGGCTACACCTTC.

This clonotype was seen repeatedly, ten times or more. The chain couples TRBV18 to TRBJ1-6; D unresolved. V was shortened by 3 bases and J by 8 bases, with 8 bases between the two germline ends. Per the germline V gene, CDR1 is KGHSH and CDR2 is LQKENI. The CDR3 totals 13 residues. DNA for the CDR3: TGTGCCAGCTCACCTAAGTCGGATTCACCCCTCCACTTT. This encodes CASSPKSDSPLHF.

CDR3 region: CASYRGPYQETQYF. The CDR3 bases are TGTGCCAGTTACAGGGGACCCTACCAAGAGACCCAGTACTTC. The V call is TRBV6-1, the J call TRBJ2-5; 7 bases are a match to TRBD1. Trimming cost V 9 bases and J 0 bases; bases outside gene matches: 7. Germline CDR1 is MNHNS and CDR2 is SASEGT. The CDR3 loop spans 14 amino acids.

This clonotype was recorded a few times. The CDR3 DNA is TGTGCCAGCTCACAGGGACAGGGGGTAATTGAAGCTTTCTTT. Its protein is CASSQGQGVIEAFF. This chain connects TRBV18 to TRBJ1-1; the match to TRBD1 covers 11 bases. The CDR3 runs to 14 residues. Germline assignment: CDR1 KGHSH and CDR2 LQKENI. The V and J ends lost 4 bases and 7 bases, in that order; junction bases with no gene match: 5.

The chain employs TRBV29-1 and TRBJ1-2; maybe TRBD1 (5 bases). Germline CDR1 and CDR2: SQVTM and ANQGSEA. This CDR3 is built from 12 residues. V lost 2 bases and J 6 bases, leaving 10 bases between the germline ends. In nucleotides, the CDR3 is TGCAGCGTTGAAAGAAGAGGGGATGGCTACACCTTC. Translation: CSVERRGDGYTF. Looking up the rest from reference TRBV29-1 and TRBJ1-2 gives the full variable domain: SAVISQKPSRDICQRGTSLTIQCQVDSQVTMMFWYRQQPGQSLTLIATANQGSEATYESGFVIDKFPISRPNLTFSTLTVSNMSPEDSSIYLCSVERRGDGYTFGSGTRLTVV.